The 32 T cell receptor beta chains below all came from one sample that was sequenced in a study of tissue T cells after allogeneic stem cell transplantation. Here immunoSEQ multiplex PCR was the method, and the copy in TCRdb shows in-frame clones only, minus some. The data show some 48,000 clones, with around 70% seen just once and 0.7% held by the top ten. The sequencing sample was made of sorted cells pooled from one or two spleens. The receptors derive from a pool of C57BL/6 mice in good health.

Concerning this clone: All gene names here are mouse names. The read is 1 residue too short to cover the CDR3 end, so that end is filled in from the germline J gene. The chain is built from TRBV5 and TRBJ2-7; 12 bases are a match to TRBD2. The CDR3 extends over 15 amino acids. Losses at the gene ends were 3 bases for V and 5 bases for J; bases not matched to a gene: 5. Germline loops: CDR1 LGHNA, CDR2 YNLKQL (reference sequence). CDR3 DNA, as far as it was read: TGTGCCAGCAGCCACGACTGGGGGGGCAGGAATGAACAGTAC. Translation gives CASSHDWGGRNEQY. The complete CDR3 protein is CASSHDWGGRNEQYF.

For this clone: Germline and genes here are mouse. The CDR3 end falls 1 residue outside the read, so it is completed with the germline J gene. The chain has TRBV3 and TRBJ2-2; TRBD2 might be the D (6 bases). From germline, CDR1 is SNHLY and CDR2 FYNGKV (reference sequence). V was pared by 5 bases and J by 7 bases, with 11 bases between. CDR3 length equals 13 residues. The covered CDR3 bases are TGTGCCAGCAGCCGACTGGAGGTCGGGCAGCTCTAC. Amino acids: CASSRLEVGQLY. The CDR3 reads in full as CASSRLEVGQLYF.

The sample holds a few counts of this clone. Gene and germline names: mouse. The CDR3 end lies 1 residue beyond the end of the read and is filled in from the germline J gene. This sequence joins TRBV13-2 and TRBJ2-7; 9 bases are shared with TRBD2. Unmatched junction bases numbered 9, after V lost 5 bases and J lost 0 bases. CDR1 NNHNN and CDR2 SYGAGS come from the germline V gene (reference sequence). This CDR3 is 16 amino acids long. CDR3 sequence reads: CASGIHWGAFSYEQYF. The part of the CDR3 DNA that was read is TGTGCCAGCGGGATCCACTGGGGGGCTTTCTCCTATGAACAGTAC.

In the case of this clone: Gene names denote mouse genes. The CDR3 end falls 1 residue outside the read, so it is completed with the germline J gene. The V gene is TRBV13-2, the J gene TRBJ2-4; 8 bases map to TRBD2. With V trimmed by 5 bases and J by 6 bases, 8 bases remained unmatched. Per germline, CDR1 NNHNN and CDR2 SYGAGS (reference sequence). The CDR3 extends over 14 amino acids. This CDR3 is CASGEAGGRNTLYF. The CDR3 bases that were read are TGTGCCAGCGGCGAAGCGGGGGGGCGGAACACCTTGTAC.

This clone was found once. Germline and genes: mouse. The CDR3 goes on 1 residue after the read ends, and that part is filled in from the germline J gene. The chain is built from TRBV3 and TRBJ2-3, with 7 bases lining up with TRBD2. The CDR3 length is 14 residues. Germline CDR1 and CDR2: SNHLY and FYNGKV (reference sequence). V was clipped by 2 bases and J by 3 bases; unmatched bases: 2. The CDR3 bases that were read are TGTGCCAGCAGCTTACTGGGGGAAGCAGAAACGCTGTAT. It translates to CASSLLGEAETLY. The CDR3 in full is CASSLLGEAETLYF.

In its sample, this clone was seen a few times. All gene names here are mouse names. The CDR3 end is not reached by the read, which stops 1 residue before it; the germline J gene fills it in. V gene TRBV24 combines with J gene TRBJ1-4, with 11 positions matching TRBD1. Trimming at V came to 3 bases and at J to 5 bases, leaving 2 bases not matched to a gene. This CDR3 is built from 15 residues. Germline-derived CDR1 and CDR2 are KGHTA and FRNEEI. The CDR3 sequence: CASSLGTGGNERLFF. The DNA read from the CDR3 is TGTGCCAGCAGTCTTGGGACAGGGGGGAACGAAAGATTATTT.

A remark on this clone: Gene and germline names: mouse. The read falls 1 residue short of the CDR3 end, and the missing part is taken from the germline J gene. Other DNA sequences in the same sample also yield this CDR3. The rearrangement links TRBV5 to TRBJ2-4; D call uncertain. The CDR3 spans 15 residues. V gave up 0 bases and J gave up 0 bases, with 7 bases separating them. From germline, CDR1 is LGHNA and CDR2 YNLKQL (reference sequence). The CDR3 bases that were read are TGTGCCAGCAGCCAAGATTGGGCTAGTCAAAACACCTTGTAC. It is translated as CASSQDWASQNTLY. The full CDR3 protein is CASSQDWASQNTLYF.

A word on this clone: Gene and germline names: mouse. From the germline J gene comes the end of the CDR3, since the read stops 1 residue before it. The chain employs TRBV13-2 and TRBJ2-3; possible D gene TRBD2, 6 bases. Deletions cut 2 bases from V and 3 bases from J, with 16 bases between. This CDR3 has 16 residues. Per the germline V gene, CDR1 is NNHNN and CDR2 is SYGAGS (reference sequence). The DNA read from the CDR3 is TGTGCCAGCGGTGAGCCCGTGGGGGAAGGGGCAGAAACGCTGTAT. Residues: CASGEPVGEGAETLY. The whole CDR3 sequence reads CASGEPVGEGAETLYF.

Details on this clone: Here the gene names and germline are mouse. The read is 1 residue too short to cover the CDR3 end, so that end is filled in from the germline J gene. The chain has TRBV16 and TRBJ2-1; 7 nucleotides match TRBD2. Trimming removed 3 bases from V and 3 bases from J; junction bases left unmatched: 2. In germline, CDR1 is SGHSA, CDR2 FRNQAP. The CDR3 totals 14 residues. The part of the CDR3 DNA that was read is TGTGCAAGCAGCTTGGGGGGGATCTATGCTGAGCAGTTC. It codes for CASSLGGIYAEQF. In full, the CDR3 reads CASSLGGIYAEQFF.

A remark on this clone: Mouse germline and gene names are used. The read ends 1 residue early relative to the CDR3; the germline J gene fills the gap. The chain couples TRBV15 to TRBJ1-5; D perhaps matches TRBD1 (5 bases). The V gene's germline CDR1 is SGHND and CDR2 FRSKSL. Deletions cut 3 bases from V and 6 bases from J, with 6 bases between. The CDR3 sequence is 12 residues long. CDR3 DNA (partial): TGTGCCAGCAGTTTGCAGGGCCAGGCTCCGCTT. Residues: CASSLQGQAPL. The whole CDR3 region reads CASSLQGQAPLF.

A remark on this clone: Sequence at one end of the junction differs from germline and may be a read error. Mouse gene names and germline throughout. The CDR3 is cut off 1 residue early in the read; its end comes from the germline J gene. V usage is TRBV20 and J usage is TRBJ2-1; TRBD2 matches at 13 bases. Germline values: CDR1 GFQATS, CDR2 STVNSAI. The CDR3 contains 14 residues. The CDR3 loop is CGARDWGGGAEQFF. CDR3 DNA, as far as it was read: TGTGGTGCTCGGGACTGGGGGGGTGGTGCTGAGCAGTTC.

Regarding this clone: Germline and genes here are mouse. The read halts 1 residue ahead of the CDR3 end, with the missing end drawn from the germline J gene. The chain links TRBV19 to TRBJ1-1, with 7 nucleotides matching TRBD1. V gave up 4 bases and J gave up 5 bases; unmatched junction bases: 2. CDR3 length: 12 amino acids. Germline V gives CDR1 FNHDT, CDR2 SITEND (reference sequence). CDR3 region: CASSPGQTEVFF. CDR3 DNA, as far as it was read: TGTGCCAGCAGTCCGGGACAGACAGAAGTCTTC. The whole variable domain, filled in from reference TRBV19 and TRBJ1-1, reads GGIITQTPKFLIGQEGQKLTLKCQQNFNHDTMYWYRQDSGKGLRLIYYSITENDLQKGDLSEGYDASREKKSSFSLTVTSAQKNEMAVFLCASSPGQTEVFFGKGTRLTVV.

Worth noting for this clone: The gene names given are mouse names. The DNA read from the CDR3 is TGTGCCAGCAGTGATGCTGGCATTTCCTATAATTCGCCCCTCTAC. Protein: CASSDAGISYNSPLY. The CDR3, in full, reads CASSDAGISYNSPLYF. The chain combines TRBV13-1 with TRBJ1-6; D is unresolved. With the read ending 1 residue before the CDR3 end, the germline J gene is used to fill in that end. TRBJ1-6 has ORF status, its function being uncertain. V lost 0 bases to trimming and J lost 0 bases, with 7 bases between them. Germline CDR1 and CDR2: NSHNY and SYGAGN. CDR3 length equals 16 residues.

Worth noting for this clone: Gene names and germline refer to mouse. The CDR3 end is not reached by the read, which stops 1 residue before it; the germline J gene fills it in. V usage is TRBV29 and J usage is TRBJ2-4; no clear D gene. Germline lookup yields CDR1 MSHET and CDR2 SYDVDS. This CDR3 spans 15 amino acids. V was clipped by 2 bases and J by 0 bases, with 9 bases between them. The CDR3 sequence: CASSLVTTSQNTLYF. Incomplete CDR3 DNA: TGTGCTAGCAGTTTAGTGACAACTAGTCAAAACACCTTGTAC.

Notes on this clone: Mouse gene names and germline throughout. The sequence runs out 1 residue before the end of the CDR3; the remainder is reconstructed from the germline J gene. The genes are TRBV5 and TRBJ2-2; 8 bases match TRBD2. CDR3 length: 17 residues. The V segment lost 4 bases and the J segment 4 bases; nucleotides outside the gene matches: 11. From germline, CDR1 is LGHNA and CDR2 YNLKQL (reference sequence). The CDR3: CASSPGGGRGSTGQLYF. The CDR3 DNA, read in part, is TGTGCCAGCAGCCCCGGGGGGGGGCGCGGGAGCACCGGGCAGCTCTAC.

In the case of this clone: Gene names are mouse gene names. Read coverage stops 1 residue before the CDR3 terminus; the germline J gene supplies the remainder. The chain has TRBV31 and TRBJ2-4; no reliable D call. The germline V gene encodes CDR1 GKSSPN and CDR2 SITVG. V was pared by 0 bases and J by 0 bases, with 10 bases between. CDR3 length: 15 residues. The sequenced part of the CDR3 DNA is TGTGCCTGGAGTCTGGAGGAAAGGAGTCAAAACACCTTGTAC. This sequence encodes CAWSLEERSQNTLY. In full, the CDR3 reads CAWSLEERSQNTLYF.

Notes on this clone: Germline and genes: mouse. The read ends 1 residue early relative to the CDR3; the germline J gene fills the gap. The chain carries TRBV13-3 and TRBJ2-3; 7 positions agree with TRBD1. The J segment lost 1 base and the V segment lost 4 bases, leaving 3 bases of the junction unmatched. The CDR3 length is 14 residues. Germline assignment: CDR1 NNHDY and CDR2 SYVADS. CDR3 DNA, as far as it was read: TGTGCCAGCAGTCACAGGGGAGGTGCAGAAACGCTGTAT. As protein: CASSHRGGAETLY. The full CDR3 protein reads CASSHRGGAETLYF.

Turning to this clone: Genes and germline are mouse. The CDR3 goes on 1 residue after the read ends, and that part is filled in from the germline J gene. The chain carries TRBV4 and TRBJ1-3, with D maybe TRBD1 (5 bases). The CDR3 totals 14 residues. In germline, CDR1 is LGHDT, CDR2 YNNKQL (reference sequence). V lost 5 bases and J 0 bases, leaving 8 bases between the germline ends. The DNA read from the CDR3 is TGTGCCAGCAGCGGGGGACCTTCTGGAAATACGCTCTAT. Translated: CASSGGPSGNTLY. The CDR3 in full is CASSGGPSGNTLYF.

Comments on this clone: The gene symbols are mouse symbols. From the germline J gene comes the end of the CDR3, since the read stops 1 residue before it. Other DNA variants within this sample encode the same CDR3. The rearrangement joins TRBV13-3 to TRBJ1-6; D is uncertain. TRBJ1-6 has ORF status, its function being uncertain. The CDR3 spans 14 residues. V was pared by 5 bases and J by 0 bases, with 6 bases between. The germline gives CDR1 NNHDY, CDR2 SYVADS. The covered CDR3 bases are TGTGCCAGCAGACAGAATTCCTATAATTCGCCCCTCTAC. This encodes CASRQNSYNSPLY. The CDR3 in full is CASRQNSYNSPLYF.

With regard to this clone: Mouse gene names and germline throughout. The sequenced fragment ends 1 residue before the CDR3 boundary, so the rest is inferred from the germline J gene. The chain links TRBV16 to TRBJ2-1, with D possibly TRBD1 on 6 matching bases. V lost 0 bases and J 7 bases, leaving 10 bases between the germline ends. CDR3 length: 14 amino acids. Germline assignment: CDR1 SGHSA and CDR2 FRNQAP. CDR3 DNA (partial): TGTGCAAGCAGCTTAGATCAGGGGCCGGCTGAGCAGTTC. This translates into CASSLDQGPAEQF. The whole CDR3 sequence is CASSLDQGPAEQFF.

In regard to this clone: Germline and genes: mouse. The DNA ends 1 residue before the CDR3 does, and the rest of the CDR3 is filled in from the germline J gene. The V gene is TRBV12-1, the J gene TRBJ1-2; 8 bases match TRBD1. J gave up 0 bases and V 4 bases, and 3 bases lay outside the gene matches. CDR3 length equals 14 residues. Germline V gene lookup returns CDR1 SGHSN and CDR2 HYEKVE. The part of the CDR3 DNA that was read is TGTGCCAGCTCCCCGACAGGGGCAAACTCCGACTACACC. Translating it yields CASSPTGANSDYT. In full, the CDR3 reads CASSPTGANSDYTF.

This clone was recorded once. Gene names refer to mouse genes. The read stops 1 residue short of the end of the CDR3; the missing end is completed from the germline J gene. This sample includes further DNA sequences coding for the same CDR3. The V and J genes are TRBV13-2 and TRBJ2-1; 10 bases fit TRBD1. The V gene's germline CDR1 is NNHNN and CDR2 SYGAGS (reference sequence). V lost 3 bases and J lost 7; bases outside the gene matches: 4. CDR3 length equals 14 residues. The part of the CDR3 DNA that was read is TGTGCCAGCGGTGCAGACAGGGGGCGAGCTGAGCAGTTC. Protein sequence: CASGADRGRAEQF. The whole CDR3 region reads CASGADRGRAEQFF.

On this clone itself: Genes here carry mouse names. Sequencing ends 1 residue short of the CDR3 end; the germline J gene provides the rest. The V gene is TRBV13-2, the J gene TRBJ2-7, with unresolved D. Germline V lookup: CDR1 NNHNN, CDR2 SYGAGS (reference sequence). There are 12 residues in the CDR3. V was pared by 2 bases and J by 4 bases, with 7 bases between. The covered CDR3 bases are TGTGCCAGCGGTGAAGGATTTTATGAACAGTAC. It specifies CASGEGFYEQY. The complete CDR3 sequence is CASGEGFYEQYF.

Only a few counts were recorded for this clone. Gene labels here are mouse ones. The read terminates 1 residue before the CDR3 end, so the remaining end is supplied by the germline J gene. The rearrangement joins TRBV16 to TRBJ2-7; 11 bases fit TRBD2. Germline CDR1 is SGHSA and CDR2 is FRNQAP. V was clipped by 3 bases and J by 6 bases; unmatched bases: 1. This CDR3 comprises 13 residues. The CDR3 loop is CASSFDWGGEQYF. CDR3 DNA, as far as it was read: TGTGCAAGCAGCTTTGACTGGGGGGGTGAACAGTAC.

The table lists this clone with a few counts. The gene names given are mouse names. The DNA read from the CDR3 is TGTGCTAGCAGCCCGGGACAATATGAACAGTAC. As protein: CASSPGQYEQY. The whole CDR3 sequence reads CASSPGQYEQYF. The V and J genes are TRBV29 and TRBJ2-7; D is perhaps TRBD1 (6 bases). The sequenced fragment ends 1 residue before the CDR3 boundary, so the rest is inferred from the germline J gene. The CDR3 has 12 amino acids. Deletions cut 6 bases from V and 4 bases from J, with 10 bases between. The germline gives CDR1 MSHET, CDR2 SYDVDS.

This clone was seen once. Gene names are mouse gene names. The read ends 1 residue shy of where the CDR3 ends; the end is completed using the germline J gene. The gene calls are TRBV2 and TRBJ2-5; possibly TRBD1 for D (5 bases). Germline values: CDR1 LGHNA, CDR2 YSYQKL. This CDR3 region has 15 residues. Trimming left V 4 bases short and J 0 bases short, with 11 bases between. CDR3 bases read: TGTGCCAGCAGCCTTTGGACAATTAACCAAGACACCCAGTAC. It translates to CASSLWTINQDTQY. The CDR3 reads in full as CASSLWTINQDTQYF.

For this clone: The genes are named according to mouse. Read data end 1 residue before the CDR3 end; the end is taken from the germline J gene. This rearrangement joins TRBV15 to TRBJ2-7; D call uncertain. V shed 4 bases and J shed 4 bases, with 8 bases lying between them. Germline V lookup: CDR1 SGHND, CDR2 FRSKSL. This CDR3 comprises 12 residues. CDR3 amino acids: CASSSDGYEQYF. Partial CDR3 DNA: TGTGCCAGCAGTTCAGACGGGTATGAACAGTAC.

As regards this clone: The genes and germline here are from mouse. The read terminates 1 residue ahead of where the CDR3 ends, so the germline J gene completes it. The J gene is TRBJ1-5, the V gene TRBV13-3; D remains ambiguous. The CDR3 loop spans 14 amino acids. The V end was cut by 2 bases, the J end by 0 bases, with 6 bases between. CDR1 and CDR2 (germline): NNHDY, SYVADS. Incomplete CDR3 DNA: TGTGCCAGCAGTGAGGGCAGTAACAACCAGGCTCCGCTT. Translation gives CASSEGSNNQAPL. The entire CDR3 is CASSEGSNNQAPLF.

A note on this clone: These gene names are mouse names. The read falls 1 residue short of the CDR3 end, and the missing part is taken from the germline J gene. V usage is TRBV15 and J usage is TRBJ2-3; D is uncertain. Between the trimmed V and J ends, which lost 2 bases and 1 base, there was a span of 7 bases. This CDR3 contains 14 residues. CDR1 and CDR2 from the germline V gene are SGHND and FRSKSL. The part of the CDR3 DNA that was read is TGTGCCAGCAGTTTAAGTTCGGGTGCAGAAACGCTGTAT. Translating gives CASSLSSGAETLY. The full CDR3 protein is CASSLSSGAETLYF.

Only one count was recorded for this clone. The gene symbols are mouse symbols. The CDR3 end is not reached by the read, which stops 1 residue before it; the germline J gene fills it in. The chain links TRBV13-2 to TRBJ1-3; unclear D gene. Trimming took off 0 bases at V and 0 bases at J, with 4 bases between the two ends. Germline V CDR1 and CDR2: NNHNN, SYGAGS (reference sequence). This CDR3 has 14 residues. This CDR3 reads CASGDEGSGNTLYF. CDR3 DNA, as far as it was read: TGTGCCAGCGGTGATGAGGGTTCTGGAAATACGCTCTAT.

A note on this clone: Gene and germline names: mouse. CDR3 amino acids: CASSQQGGGSPLYF. Incomplete CDR3 DNA: TGTGCCAGCAGCCAACAGGGAGGGGGTTCGCCCCTCTAC. The rearrangement links TRBV5 to TRBJ1-6; tentatively, D is TRBD1 (6 bases). From the germline J gene comes the end of the CDR3, since the read stops 1 residue before it. TRBJ1-6 is an ORF for which the function is uncertain. The length of the CDR3 is 14 residues. In germline, CDR1 is LGHNA, CDR2 YNLKQL (reference sequence). Trimming pared 2 bases from V and 9 bases from J, leaving 11 bases between.

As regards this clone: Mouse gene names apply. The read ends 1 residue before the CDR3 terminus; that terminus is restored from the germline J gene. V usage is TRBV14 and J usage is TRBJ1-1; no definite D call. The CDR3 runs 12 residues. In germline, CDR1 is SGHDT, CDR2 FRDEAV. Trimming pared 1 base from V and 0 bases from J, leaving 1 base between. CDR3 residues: CASSFPNTEVFF. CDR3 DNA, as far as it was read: TGTGCCAGCAGTTTCCCAAACACAGAAGTCTTC.